This T cell receptor beta chain was observed in a study of blood T cells in healthy people across ages. From germline, CDR1 is MNHNS and CDR2 SASEGT. With V trimmed by 4 bases and J by 4 bases, 7 bases remained unmatched. CDR3 length: 15 residues. All donors came from Russia, were Caucasian and healthy, and spanned ages about 6 to 100. Each donor had around 10 milliliters of peripheral blood drawn. To note about this clonotype: Its antigen is undetermined.

Findings and limits, study-wide: Reliance upon unsorted PBMCs precluded definitive naive versus antigen-experienced comparison.

A second about 7 to 11 cycle PCR used barcoded and J-beta primers. TCRdb redid the calling of the 5' RACE reads with MiXCR, one entry per CDR3 protein. This sample yields hundreds of thousands of distinct CDR3 sequences, of which roughly 47% are seen a single time; 20% to 25% belongs to the top ten. The V call is TRBV6-1, the J call TRBJ2-1; TRBD2 matches at 7 bases. The sequence was collected from a woman aged 55-70 years in good health. The sample taken for sequencing was blood. CDR3 in amino acids: CASSARTGGYNEQFF. As DNA, the CDR3 is TGTGCCAGCAGTGCAAGAACGGGGGGTTACAATGAGCAGTTCTTC.